These 12 T cell receptor beta chains came from one sample sequenced in a study of shared clonotypes between healthy human individuals. Positive CCR7 selection of CD45RO-negative cells yielded the naive CD8 cells, and terminally differentiated effector memory CD45RA+ cells were excluded. Generated by immunoSEQ multiplex PCR, the TCRdb table keeps only in-frame clones and is missing some. The table includes millions of clones, about 95% detected once. Sequencing used naive CD8+ T cells sorted from blood. The receptors shown here come from a man between 18 and 29 years old in good health.

The V gene is TRBV27, the J gene TRBJ1-4; 11 bases align to TRBD1. Germline V gene lookup returns CDR1 MNHEY and CDR2 SMNVEV (reference sequence). This CDR3 region has 15 residues. J gave up 5 bases and V 5 bases, and 4 bases lay outside the gene matches. The CDR3: CASSQGDRGNEKLFF. The CDR3 DNA reads TGTGCCAGCAGTCAGGGGGACAGGGGGAATGAAAAACTGTTTTTT.

This chain uses TRBV11-2 with TRBJ2-7; D is undetermined. In germline, CDR1 is SGHAT, CDR2 FQNNGV. V was pared by 1 base and J by 4 bases, with 20 bases between. This CDR3 is built from 17 residues. The CDR3 here is CASSLAGRATDDYEQYF. As DNA, the CDR3 is TGTGCCAGCAGCTTAGCGGGCAGAGCCACGGATGATTACGAGCAGTACTTC.

With regard to this clone: The same CDR3 arises from other DNA sequences in this sample as well. This sequence joins TRBV4-3 and TRBJ2-1; 14 nucleotides line up with TRBD2. J lost 7 bases, V lost 0 bases, and 2 bases had no gene match. CDR3 length: 16 residues. Germline-derived CDR1 and CDR2 are LGHNA and YSLEER. This chain's CDR3 is CASSQDRLAGGNEQFF. The CDR3 DNA follows: TGCGCCAGCAGCCAAGATCGACTAGCGGGAGGGAATGAGCAGTTCTTC.

The chain is built from TRBV6-6 and TRBJ2-1; D unresolved. The CDR3 spans 14 residues. The germline V gene has CDR1 MNHNY and CDR2 SVGAGI (reference sequence). Trimming shortened V by 0 bases and J by 6 bases, and 9 bases separated the two germline ends. The CDR3 bases are TGTGCCAGCAGTTACTCCCCGGTAGGCAATGAGCAGTTCTTC. Translation: CASSYSPVGNEQFF.

This clone was counted a single time. The chain uses TRBV11-2 and TRBJ2-2; 10 bases match TRBD2. V was pared by 2 bases and J by 6 bases, with 3 bases of the junction left unmatched. Germline CDR1 reads SGHAT; CDR2 reads FQNNGV. The CDR3 has 15 amino acids. CDR3 region: CASSLILAGAGELFF. CDR3 DNA sequence: TGTGCCAGCAGCTTAATTCTAGCGGGAGCCGGGGAGCTGTTTTTT. Based on the CDR3 plus reference TRBV11-2 and TRBJ2-2, the full variable domain is EAGVAQSPRYKIIEKRQSVAFWCNPISGHATLYWYQQILGQGPKLLIQFQNNGVVDDSQLPKDRFSAERLKGVDSTLKIQPAKLEDSAVYLCASSLILAGAGELFFGEGSRLTVL.

V gene TRBV4-3 combines with J gene TRBJ2-1; 9 bases fit TRBD2. From germline, CDR1 is LGHNA and CDR2 YSLEER. CDR3 length: 16 amino acids. Trimming at V came to 0 bases and at J to 3 bases, leaving 3 bases not matched to a gene. The CDR3 reads CASSQDRGRGYNEQFF. CDR3 bases: TGCGCCAGCAGCCAAGACCGCGGGAGGGGCTACAATGAGCAGTTCTTC.

This chain joins TRBV19 and TRBJ2-3; no definite D call. CDR1 and CDR2 (germline): LNHDA, SQIVND (reference sequence). The CDR3 is 12 amino acids. V was shortened by 4 bases and J by 4 bases, with 6 bases between the two germline ends. CDR3 protein: CASSKWADTQYF. The CDR3, as DNA: TGTGCCAGTAGTAAATGGGCAGATACGCAGTATTTT.

This clone has just a few counts. The chain recombines TRBV14 with TRBJ1-2; D uncertain. Trimming removed 1 base from V and 10 bases from J, with 13 bases in between. This CDR3 is 13 amino acids long. CDR1 and CDR2 (germline): SGHDN, FVKESK. Here the CDR3 reads CASSQGYRHDYTF. CDR3 DNA sequence: TGTGCCAGCAGCCAAGGATACAGACATGACTACACCTTC.

The chain couples TRBV4-3 to TRBJ2-3; 7 bases line up with TRBD2. The CDR3 runs to 14 residues. Per germline, CDR1 LGHNA and CDR2 YSLEER. With 2 bases clipped from V and 5 bases from J, the junction kept 4 bases outside the gene matches. The DNA of the CDR3 is TGCGCCAGCAGCCAACTTGCTAGCGGAGATACGCAGTATTTT. It specifies CASSQLASGDTQYF.

The chain combines TRBV7-9 with TRBJ2-7; the D is unclear. The CDR3 is 14 amino acids. Trimming shortened V by 3 bases and J by 0 bases, and 9 bases separated the two germline ends. Looked up from germline, CDR1 is SEHNR and CDR2 is FQNEAQ (reference sequence). This CDR3 reads CASSLTGYSYEQYF. Written as DNA, the CDR3 is TGTGCCAGCAGCTTGACGGGTTACTCCTACGAGCAGTACTTC. Based on the CDR3 plus reference TRBV7-9 and TRBJ2-7, the full variable domain is DTGVSQNPRHKITKRGQNVTFRCDPISEHNRLYWYRQTLGQGPEFLTYFQNEAQLEKSRLLSDRFSAERPKGSFSTLEIQRTEQGDSAMYLCASSLTGYSYEQYFGPGTRLTVT.

The chain is built from TRBV11-2 and TRBJ2-2; D perhaps matches TRBD2 (6 bases). CDR3 length: 12 residues. CDR1 is SGHAT, CDR2 FQNNGV, per germline. The V gene lost 8 bases and the J gene lost 4 bases, with 8 bases spanning the gap. The CDR3 DNA reads as TGTGCCAGCGAGGAGGGCACCGGGGAGCTGTTTTTT. This sequence encodes CASEEGTGELFF.

The chain uses TRBV10-3 and TRBJ2-3; 9 bases are a match to TRBD1. The CDR3 spans 16 residues. Trimming cost V 2 bases and J 1 base; bases outside gene matches: 4. Germline assignment: CDR1 ENHRY and CDR2 SYGVKD. The DNA of the CDR3 is TGTGCCATCAGTGAGGCCCGGGACAGGGGCACAGATACGCAGTATTTT. Protein: CAISEARDRGTDTQYF.